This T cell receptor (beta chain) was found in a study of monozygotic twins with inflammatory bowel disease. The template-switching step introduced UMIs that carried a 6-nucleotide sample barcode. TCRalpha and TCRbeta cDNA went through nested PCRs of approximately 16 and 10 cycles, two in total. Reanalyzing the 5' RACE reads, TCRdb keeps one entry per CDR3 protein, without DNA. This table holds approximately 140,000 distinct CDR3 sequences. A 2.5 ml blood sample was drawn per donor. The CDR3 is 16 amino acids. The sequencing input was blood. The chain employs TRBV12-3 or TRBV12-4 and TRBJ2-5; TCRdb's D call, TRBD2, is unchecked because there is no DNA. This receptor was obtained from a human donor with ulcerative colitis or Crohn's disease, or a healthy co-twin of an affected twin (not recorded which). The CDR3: CASSPRLAGGPETQYF.